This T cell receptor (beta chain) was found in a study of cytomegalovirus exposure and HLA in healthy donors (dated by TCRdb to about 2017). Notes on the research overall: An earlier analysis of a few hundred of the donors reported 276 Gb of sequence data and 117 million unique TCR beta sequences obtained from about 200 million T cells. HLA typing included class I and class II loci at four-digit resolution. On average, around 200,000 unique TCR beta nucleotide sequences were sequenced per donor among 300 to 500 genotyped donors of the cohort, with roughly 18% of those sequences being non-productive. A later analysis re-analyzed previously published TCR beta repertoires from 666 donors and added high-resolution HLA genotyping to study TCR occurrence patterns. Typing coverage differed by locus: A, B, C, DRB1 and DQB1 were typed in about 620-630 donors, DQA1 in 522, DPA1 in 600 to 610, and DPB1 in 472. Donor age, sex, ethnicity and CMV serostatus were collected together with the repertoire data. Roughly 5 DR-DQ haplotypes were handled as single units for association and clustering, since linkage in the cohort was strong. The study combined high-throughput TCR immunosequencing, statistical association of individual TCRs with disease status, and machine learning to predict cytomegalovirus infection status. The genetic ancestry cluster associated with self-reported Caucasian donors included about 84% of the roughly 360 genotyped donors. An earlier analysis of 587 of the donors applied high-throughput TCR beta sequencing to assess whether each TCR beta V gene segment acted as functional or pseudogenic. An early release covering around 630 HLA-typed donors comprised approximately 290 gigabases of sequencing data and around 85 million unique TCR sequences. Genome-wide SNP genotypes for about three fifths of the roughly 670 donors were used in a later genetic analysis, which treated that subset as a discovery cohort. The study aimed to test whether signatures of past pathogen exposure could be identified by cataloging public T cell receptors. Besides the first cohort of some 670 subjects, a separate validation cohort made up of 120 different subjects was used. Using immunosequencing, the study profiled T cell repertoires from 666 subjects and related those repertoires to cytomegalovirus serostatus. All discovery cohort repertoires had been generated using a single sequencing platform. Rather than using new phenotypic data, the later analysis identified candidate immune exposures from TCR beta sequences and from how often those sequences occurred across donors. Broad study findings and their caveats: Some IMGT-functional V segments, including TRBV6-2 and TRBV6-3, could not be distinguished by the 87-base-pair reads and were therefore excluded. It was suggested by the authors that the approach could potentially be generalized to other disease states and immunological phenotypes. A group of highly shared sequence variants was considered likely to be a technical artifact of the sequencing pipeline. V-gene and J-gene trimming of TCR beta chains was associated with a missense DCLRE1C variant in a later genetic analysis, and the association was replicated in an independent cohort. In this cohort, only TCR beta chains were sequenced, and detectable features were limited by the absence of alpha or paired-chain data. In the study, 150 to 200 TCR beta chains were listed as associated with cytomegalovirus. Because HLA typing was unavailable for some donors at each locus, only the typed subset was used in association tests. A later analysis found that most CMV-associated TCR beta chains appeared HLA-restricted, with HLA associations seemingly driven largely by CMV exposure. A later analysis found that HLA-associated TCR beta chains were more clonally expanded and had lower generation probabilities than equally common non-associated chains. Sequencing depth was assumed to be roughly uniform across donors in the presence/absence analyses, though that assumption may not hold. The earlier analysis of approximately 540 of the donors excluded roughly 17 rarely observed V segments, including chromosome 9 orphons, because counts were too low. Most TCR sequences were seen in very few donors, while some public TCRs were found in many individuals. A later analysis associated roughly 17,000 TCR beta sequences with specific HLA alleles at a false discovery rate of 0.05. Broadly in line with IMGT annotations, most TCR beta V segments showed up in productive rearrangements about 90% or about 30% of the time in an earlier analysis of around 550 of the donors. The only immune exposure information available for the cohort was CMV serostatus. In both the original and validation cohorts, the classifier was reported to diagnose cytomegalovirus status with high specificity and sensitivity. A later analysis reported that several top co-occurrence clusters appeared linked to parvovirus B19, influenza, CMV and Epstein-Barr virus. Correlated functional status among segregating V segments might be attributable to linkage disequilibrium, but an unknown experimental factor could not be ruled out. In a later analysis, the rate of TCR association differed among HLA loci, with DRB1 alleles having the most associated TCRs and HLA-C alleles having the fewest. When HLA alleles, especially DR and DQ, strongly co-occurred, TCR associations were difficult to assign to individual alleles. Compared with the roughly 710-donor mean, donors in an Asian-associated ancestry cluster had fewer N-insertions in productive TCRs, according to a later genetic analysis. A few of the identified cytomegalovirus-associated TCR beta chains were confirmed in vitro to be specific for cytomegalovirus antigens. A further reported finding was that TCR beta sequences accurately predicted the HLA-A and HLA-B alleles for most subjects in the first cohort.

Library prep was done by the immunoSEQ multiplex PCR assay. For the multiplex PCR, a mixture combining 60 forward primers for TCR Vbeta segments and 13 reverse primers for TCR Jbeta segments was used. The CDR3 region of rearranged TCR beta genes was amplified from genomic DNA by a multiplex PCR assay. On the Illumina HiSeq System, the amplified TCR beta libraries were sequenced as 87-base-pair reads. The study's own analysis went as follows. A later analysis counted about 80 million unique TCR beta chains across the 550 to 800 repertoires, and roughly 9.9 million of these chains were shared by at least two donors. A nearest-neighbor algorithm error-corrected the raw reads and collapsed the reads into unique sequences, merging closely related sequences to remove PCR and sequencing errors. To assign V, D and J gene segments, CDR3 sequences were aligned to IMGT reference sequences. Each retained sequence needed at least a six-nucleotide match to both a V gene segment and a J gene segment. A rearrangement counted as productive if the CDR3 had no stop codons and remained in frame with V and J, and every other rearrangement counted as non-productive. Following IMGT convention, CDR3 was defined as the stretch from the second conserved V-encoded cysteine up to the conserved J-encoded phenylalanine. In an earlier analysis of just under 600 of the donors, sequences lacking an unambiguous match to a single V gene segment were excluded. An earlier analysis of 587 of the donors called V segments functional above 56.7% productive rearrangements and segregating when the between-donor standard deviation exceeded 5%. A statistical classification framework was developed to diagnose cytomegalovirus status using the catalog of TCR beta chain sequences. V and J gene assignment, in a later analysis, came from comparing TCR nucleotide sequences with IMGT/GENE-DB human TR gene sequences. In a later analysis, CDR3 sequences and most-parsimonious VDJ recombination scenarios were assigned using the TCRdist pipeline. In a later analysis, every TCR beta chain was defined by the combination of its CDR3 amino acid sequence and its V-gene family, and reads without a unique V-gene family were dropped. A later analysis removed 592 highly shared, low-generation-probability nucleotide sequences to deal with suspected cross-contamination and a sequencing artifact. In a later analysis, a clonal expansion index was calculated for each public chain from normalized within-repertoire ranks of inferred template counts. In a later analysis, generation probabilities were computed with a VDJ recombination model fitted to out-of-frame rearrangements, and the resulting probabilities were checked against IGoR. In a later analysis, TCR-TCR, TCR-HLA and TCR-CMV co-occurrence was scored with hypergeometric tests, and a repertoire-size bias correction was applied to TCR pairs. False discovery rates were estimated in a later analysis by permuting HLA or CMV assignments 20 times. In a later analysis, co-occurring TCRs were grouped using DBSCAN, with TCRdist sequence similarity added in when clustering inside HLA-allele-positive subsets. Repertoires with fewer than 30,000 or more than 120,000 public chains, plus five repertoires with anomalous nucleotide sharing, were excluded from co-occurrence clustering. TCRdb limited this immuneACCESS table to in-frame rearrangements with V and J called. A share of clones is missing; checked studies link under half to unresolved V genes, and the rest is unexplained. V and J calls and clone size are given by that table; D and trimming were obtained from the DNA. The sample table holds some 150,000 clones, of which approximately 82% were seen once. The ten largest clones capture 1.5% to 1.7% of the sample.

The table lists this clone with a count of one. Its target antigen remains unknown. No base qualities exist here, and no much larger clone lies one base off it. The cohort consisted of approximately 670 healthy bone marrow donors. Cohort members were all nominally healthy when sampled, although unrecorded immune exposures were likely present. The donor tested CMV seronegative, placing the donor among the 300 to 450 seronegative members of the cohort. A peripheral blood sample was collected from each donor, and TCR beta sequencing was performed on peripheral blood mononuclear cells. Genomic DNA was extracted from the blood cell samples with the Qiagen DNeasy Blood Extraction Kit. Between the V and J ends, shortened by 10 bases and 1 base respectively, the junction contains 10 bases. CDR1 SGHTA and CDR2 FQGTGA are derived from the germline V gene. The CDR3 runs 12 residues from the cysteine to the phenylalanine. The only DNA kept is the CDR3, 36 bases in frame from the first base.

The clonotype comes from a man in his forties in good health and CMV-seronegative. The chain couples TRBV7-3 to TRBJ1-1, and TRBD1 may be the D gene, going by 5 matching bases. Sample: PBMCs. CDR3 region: CATRGANTEAFF. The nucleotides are TGTGCCACCCGTGGGGCGAACACTGAAGCTTTCTTT.